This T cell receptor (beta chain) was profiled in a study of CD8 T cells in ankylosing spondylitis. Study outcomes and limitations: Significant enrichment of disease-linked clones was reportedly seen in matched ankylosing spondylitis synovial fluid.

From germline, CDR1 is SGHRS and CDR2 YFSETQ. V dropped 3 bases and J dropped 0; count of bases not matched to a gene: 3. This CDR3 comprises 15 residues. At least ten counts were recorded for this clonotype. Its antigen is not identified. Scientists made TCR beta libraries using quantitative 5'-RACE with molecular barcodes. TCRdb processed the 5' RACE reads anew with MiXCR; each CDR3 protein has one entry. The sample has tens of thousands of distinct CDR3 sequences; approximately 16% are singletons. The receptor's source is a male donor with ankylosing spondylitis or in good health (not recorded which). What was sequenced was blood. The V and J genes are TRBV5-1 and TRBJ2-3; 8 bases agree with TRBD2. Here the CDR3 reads CASSSSSGSTDTQYF. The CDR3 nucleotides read TGCGCCAGCAGCTCTTCTAGCGGGAGCACAGATACGCAGTATTTT.